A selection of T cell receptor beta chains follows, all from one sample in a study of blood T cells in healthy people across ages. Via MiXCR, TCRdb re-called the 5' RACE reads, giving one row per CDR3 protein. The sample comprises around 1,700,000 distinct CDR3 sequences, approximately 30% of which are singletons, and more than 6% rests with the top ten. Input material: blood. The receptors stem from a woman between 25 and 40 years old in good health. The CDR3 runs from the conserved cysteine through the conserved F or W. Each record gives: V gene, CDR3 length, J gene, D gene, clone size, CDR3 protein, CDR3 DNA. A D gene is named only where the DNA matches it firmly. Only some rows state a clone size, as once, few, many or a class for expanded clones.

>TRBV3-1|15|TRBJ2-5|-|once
CASSQGGVSQGTQYF
TGTGCCAGCAGCCAAGGGGGGGTATCTCAAGGGACCCAGTACTTC
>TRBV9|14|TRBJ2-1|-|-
CASSPRTLGNEQFF
TGTGCCAGCAGCCCAAGGACACTAGGCAATGAGCAGTTCTTC
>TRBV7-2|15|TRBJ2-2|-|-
CASSQRPGDTGELFF
TGTGCCAGCAGCCAGCGCCCTGGGGACACCGGGGAGCTGTTTTTT
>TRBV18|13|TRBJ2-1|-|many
CASSQRRGNEQFF
TGTGCCAGCTCACAGCGGAGGGGGAATGAGCAGTTCTTC
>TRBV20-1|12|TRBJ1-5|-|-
CSVMGVGQPQHF
TGCAGTGTGATGGGGGTTGGGCAGCCCCAGCATTTT
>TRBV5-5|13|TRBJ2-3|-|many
CASTSLVGDTQYF
TGTGCCAGCACCTCGCTTGTGGGAGATACGCAGTATTTT
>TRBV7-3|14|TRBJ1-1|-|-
CASSSSAGNTEAFF
TGTGCCAGCAGCTCTTCGGCCGGGAACACTGAAGCTTTCTTT
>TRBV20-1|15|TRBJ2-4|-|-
CSAGKGHHHGNEQYF
TGCAGTGCTGGGAAGGGACACCATCACGGCAATGAGCAGTACTTC
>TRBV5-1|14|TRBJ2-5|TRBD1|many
CASSPTGTGETQYF
TGCGCCAGCAGCCCGACAGGGACGGGGGAGACCCAGTACTTC
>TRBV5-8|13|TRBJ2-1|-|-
CASSYRGADEQFF
TGTGCCAGCAGCTATCGGGGAGCGGATGAGCAGTTCTTC
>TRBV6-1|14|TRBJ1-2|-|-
CASSDYGTDYGYTF
TGTGCCAGCAGCGACTACGGGACGGACTATGGCTACACCTTC
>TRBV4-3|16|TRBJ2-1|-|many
CASSQDMRGAYNEQFF
TGCGCCAGCAGCCAAGATATGAGAGGGGCGTACAATGAGCAGTTCTTC
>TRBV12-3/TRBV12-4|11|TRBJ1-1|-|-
CASSPGPEAFF
TGTGCCAGCAGTCCCGGGCCTGAAGCTTTCTTT
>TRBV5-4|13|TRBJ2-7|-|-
CASCLDAPYEQYF
TGTGCCAGCTGCCTGGACGCGCCCTACGAGCAGTACTTC
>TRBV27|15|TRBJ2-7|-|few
CASSFGSRGSREQYF
TGTGCCAGCAGTTTCGGATCGAGGGGCTCGCGGGAGCAGTACTTC
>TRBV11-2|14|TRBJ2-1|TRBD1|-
CASSLTGVGYEQFF
TGTGCCAGCAGCTTAACAGGGGTAGGTTACGAGCAGTTCTTC
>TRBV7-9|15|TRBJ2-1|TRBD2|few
CASSLTAGGVNEQFF
TGTGCCAGCAGCTTAACGGCGGGAGGCGTCAATGAGCAGTTCTTC
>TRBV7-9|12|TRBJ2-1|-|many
CASSFSGTQQFF
TGTGCCAGCAGCTTTTCTGGAACACAGCAGTTCTTC
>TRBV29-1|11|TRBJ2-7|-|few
CSVDGGVEQYF
TGCAGCGTTGACGGGGGCGTCGAGCAGTACTTC
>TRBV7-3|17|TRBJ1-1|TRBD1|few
CASSPTSDRRPNTEAFF
TGTGCCAGCAGCCCAACGTCGGACAGGAGGCCGAACACTGAAGCTTTCTTT
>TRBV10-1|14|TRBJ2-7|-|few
CASSEFTGPYEQYF
TGCGCCAGCAGTGAGTTTACTGGCCCATACGAGCAGTACTTC
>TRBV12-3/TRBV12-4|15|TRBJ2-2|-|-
CASRLTGNVAGELFF
TGTGCCAGCAGACTTACAGGGAATGTCGCCGGGGAGCTGTTTTTT
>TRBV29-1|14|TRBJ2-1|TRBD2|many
CSVGSLAAYNEQFF
TGCAGCGTTGGCAGCCTAGCGGCCTACAATGAGCAGTTCTTC
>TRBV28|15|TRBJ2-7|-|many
CASSPTGGLVYEQYF
TGTGCCAGCAGCCCCACGGGCGGTCTAGTCTACGAGCAGTACTTC
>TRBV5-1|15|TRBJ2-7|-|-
CASSSFGGQGYEQYF
TGCGCCAGCAGCTCGTTTGGAGGGCAGGGCTACGAGCAGTACTTC
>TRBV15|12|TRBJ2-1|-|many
CATRSWYNEQFF
TGTGCCACCAGAAGTTGGTACAATGAGCAGTTCTTC
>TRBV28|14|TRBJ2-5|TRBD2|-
CASSTLAGGLTQYF
TGTGCCAGCAGTACCTTAGCGGGGGGTTTGACCCAGTACTTC
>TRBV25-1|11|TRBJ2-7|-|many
CASSSETEQYF
TGTGCCAGCAGCAGCGAGACCGAGCAGTACTTC
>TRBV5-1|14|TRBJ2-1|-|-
CASSLGTEYNEQFF
TGCGCCAGCAGCCTCGGGACGGAGTACAATGAGCAGTTCTTC
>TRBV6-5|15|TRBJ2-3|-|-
CASSYSNEGTDTQYF
TGCGCCAGCAGTTACTCGAACGAGGGCACAGATACGCAGTATTTT
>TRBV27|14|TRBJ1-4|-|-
CASSFGGLGEKLFF
TGTGCCAGCAGTTTTGGGGGGTTAGGTGAAAAACTGTTTTTT
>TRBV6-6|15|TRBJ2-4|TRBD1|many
CASREYGTGGGIQYF
TGTGCCAGCAGAGAATATGGGACAGGGGGAGGCATTCAGTACTTC
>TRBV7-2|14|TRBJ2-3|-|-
CASNYWGAGDTQYF
TGTGCCAGCAACTACTGGGGGGCCGGAGATACGCAGTATTTT